Listed below are T cell receptor beta chains from one sample, sequenced in a study of PD-L1 blockade in urothelial cancer. Clones were read by immunoSEQ multiplex PCR, and TCRdb kept only the in-frame ones, dropping some. The sample has 100,000 or so clones, 70% to 90% seen once. This sample comprised PBMCs, obtained around atezolizumab (anti-PD-L1) treatment. These receptors were collected from a man aged 45 to 65 with urothelial cancer. Both conserved end residues are part of each CDR3. The D gene is left open where the match is weak. Size tells how often a clone was seen (once, few, many) or the class of an expanded clone, and some rows leave it out.

abundance: .
j_gene: TRBJ2-5
v_gene: TRBV7-2
d_gene: TRBD2
CDR3aa: CASSPGVAGGETQYF
CDR3nt: TGTGCCAGCAGCCCGGGGGTTGCGGGGGGAGAGACCCAGTACTTC

abundance: .
j_gene: TRBJ2-1
v_gene: TRBV2
d_gene: .
CDR3aa: CASSDIDPSSYNEQFF
CDR3nt: TGTGCCAGCAGTGACATTGATCCTAGCTCCTACAATGAGCAGTTCTTC

abundance: .
j_gene: TRBJ1-6
v_gene: TRBV6-6
d_gene: TRBD1
CDR3aa: CASTLRSGGDSPLHF
CDR3nt: TGTGCCAGCACCTTAAGGTCAGGGGGCGATTCACCCCTCCACTTT

abundance: .
j_gene: TRBJ2-1
v_gene: TRBV7-9
d_gene: .
CDR3aa: CASSPPGRKSLDEQFF
CDR3nt: TGTGCCAGCAGCCCCCCGGGTAGAAAGAGCCTTGATGAGCAGTTCTTC

abundance: .
j_gene: TRBJ2-7
v_gene: TRBV10-2
d_gene: TRBD1
CDR3aa: CASSVTGDYEQYF
CDR3nt: TGCGCCAGCAGTGTGACAGGGGACTACGAGCAGTACTTC

abundance: .
j_gene: TRBJ2-1
v_gene: TRBV10-3
d_gene: TRBD2
CDR3aa: CAISEPSGSKNEQFF
CDR3nt: TGTGCCATCAGTGAACCTAGCGGGAGTAAAAATGAGCAGTTCTTC

abundance: .
j_gene: TRBJ1-5
v_gene: TRBV19
d_gene: TRBD1
CDR3aa: CASSSTGGFQPQHF
CDR3nt: TGTGCCAGTAGTTCAACAGGGGGCTTTCAGCCCCAGCATTTT

abundance: .
j_gene: TRBJ1-1
v_gene: TRBV4-1
d_gene: .
CDR3aa: CASSQYRSGGEAFF
CDR3nt: TGCGCCAGCAGCCAGTATCGTTCGGGTGGTGAAGCTTTCTTT

abundance: .
j_gene: TRBJ2-7
v_gene: TRBV4-1
d_gene: TRBD2
CDR3aa: CASSQMTSGINEQYF
CDR3nt: TGCGCCAGCAGCCAAATGACTAGCGGGATCAACGAGCAGTACTTC

abundance: few
j_gene: TRBJ2-3
v_gene: TRBV4-2
d_gene: TRBD2
CDR3aa: CASSLQTSGSTDTQYF
CDR3nt: TGTGCCAGCAGCCTGCAGACTAGCGGAAGCACAGATACGCAGTATTTT

abundance: once
j_gene: TRBJ2-5
v_gene: TRBV9
d_gene: TRBD1
CDR3aa: CASSEDRGQETQYF
CDR3nt: TGTGCCAGCAGCGAGGACAGGGGGCAAGAGACCCAGTACTTC

abundance: .
j_gene: TRBJ2-5
v_gene: TRBV5-1
d_gene: .
CDR3aa: CASSLRQAEGTQYF
CDR3nt: TGCGCCAGCAGTCTTCGACAGGCCGAAGGGACCCAGTACTTC

abundance: .
j_gene: TRBJ1-5
v_gene: TRBV7-9
d_gene: .
CDR3aa: CASSLSADASGVGDQPQHF
CDR3nt: TGTGCCAGCAGCTTATCAGCCGATGCATCAGGGGTCGGCGATCAGCCCCAGCATTTT

abundance: .
j_gene: TRBJ1-1
v_gene: TRBV7-3
d_gene: .
CDR3aa: CASSLVLGQEAFF
CDR3nt: TGTGCCAGCAGCTTAGTACTCGGACAGGAAGCTTTCTTT

abundance: .
j_gene: TRBJ1-2
v_gene: TRBV5-4
d_gene: .
CDR3aa: CASSDTGYGYTF
CDR3nt: TGTGCCAGCAGCGATACAGGGTATGGCTACACCTTC

abundance: .
j_gene: TRBJ1-1
v_gene: TRBV18
d_gene: TRBD1
CDR3aa: CASSSTGTGVNTEAFF
CDR3nt: TGTGCCAGCTCATCAACCGGGACAGGGGTGAACACTGAAGCTTTCTTT

abundance: .
j_gene: TRBJ2-1
v_gene: TRBV27
d_gene: TRBD2
CDR3aa: CASSWTSWNNEQFF
CDR3nt: TGTGCCAGCAGTTGGACTAGCTGGAACAATGAGCAGTTCTTC

abundance: .
j_gene: TRBJ2-5
v_gene: TRBV7-9
d_gene: TRBD2
CDR3aa: CASSPIGIAGGLVTQYF
CDR3nt: TGTGCCAGCAGCCCAATCGGGATAGCGGGGGGTCTTGTGACCCAGTACTTC

abundance: .
j_gene: TRBJ2-3
v_gene: TRBV7-2
d_gene: TRBD2
CDR3aa: CASSLTSGGADTQYF
CDR3nt: TGTGCCAGCAGCCTCACTAGCGGTGGGGCAGATACGCAGTATTTT

abundance: .
j_gene: TRBJ1-1
v_gene: TRBV7-9
d_gene: .
CDR3aa: CASSSQGRLDTEAFF
CDR3nt: TGTGCCAGCAGCTCACAGGGACGGTTGGACACTGAAGCTTTCTTT

abundance: .
j_gene: TRBJ2-3
v_gene: TRBV18
d_gene: .
CDR3aa: CASSLAAVSTDTQYF
CDR3nt: TGTGCCAGCTCATTAGCGGCTGTTAGCACAGATACGCAGTATTTT

abundance: .
j_gene: TRBJ1-2
v_gene: TRBV4-2
d_gene: .
CDR3aa: CASSQDAGGQGYGYTF
CDR3nt: TGTGCCAGCAGCCAAGATGCGGGGGGCCAGGGCTATGGCTACACCTTC

abundance: .
j_gene: TRBJ1-6
v_gene: TRBV30
d_gene: TRBD1
CDR3aa: CALNRGLIGSPLHF
CDR3nt: TGTGCCTTAAACAGGGGGCTAATCGGTTCACCCCTCCACTTT

abundance: .
j_gene: TRBJ2-3
v_gene: TRBV6-6
d_gene: TRBD2
CDR3aa: CASSYSGVAGEDTQYF
CDR3nt: TGTGCCAGCAGTTACTCAGGGGTAGCGGGAGAAGATACGCAGTATTTT

abundance: .
j_gene: TRBJ2-7
v_gene: TRBV19
d_gene: TRBD2
CDR3aa: CASSIDPSGYEQYF
CDR3nt: TGTGCCAGTAGTATAGACCCTAGCGGTTACGAGCAGTACTTC

abundance: .
j_gene: TRBJ1-1
v_gene: TRBV19
d_gene: .
CDR3aa: CASSIGQGAWANTEAFF
CDR3nt: TGTGCCAGTAGTATAGGGCAGGGTGCGTGGGCGAACACTGAAGCTTTCTTT

abundance: .
j_gene: TRBJ2-7
v_gene: TRBV7-9
d_gene: .
CDR3aa: CASSLGPGMSYEQYF
CDR3nt: TGTGCCAGCAGCTTAGGACCGGGGATGAGCTACGAGCAGTACTTC

abundance: .
j_gene: TRBJ2-3
v_gene: TRBV13
d_gene: TRBD2
CDR3aa: CASSSARTSGVFRRVEVAQYF
CDR3nt: TGTGCCAGCAGCTCTGCGCGGACTAGCGGCGTATTCCGTCGAGTCGAGGTAGCGCAGTATTTT

abundance: .
j_gene: TRBJ2-1
v_gene: TRBV28
d_gene: TRBD2
CDR3aa: CASSSKKGLAVNEQFF
CDR3nt: TGTGCCAGCAGTTCAAAGAAGGGACTAGCGGTGAATGAGCAGTTCTTC